This TCR beta chain was documented in a study of T-cell memory formation after mild COVID-19 (dated by TCRdb to 2020 to 2023). For the study in its entirety: Most TCR sequence clusters were specific to one of the two donors. T-cell clones expanding and contracting after mild COVID-19 in a couple of donors were tracked by longitudinal TCRalpha and TCRbeta repertoire sequencing. Two young, previously healthy adult volunteers, one female and one male, were included in the cohort.

The table lists this clonotype with a few counts. Its antigen target is currently unknown. Per-base qualities were not stored, and no clone one base away is much larger. This sample was sequenced with an Illumina NovaSeq 6000. Using 5'RACE with constant-segment primers, TCRalpha and TCRbeta cDNA libraries were constructed, with sample barcodes and unique molecular identifiers added in the process. Trizol reagent was used to extract RNA from every sample. Library amplification was performed in two PCR steps, and a second sample barcode and Illumina TruSeq adapters were introduced in the second step. Sequencing of libraries was performed on an Illumina NovaSeq with 2 x 150 bp paired-end reads. The source study handled its data this way. With migec v1.2.7, reads were demultiplexed and then collapsed into UMI-guided consensus sequences. Using mixcr v2.1.11, UMI consensuses were aligned to TRA and TRB V and J templates and then assembled into clonotypes. Clonotypes were classified as expanded or contracted when called significant by both edgeR and NoisET, with noise models trained on biological replicates. For edgeR calls, a false discovery rate-adjusted p below 0.01 and a log2 fold-change threshold of 1 were applied. As an exploratory analysis of dynamics, max-normalized trajectories of the 1000 most abundant clonotypes were examined with PCA combined with hierarchical clustering. The CD4 or CD8 phenotype of responding clones was assigned using the separately sequenced CD4+ and CD8+ repertoires. TCRdb reworked the public reads: Q25 trimming with fastp, MiXCR clone assembly, productive beta chains retained. Rows matching on CDR3 protein sequence are summarized as one entry with the most common DNA and genes. For this entry, the V and J calls and clone size follow TCRdb and not the study's own pipeline. The sample includes 500,000 to 550,000 distinct CDR3 sequences, with about a fifth observed a single time. The ten biggest clones cover around 12% of the sample.

Ficoll-Paque density gradient centrifugation was used to isolate PBMCs. CDR1 DFQATT and CDR2 SNEGSKA are derived from the germline V gene (reference sequence). V is pared back by 0 bases and J by 3 bases, with 12 bases lying between the germline termini. Counted from cysteine to phenylalanine, this CDR3 has 14 amino acids. CDR3 DNA is the only sequence kept; it has 42 bases, read in frame from the first base. The full study reports these points: Some responding clones were detected in pre-infection memory, suggesting pre-existing cross-reactive memory T cells joined the SARS-CoV-2 response. The second-wave clones that peaked on day 37 were not confirmed to be SARS-CoV-2 specific. Balanced CD4/CD8 phenotypes were observed for clones contracting from day 15 to 85, whereas a bias towards CD4+ was observed for a second wave of clones expanding from day 15 to 37. Contracting CD4+ clones appeared mostly in the CM and EM memory subsets, whereas CD8+ clones were enriched in EMRA. Only two mild cases were covered in the study, and larger cohorts including severe cases with pre-infection samples were considered necessary.

The TCR sequence derives from an adult woman who had mild COVID-19 (a few samples of this study predate the infection). The sample titles of this study are shuffled in the database, so cell type and time point are left out; the donor was told from shared clones. Sequenced: PBMCs or a T cell subset sorted from them (not recorded which). This chain joins TRBV20-1 to TRBJ2-7, with the D gene not confidently named. At the DNA level, the sequence is TGCAGTGCTAGAGACGCCGTAGCAGGCTACGAGCAGTACTTC. Translated, it gives CSARDAVAGYEQYF.